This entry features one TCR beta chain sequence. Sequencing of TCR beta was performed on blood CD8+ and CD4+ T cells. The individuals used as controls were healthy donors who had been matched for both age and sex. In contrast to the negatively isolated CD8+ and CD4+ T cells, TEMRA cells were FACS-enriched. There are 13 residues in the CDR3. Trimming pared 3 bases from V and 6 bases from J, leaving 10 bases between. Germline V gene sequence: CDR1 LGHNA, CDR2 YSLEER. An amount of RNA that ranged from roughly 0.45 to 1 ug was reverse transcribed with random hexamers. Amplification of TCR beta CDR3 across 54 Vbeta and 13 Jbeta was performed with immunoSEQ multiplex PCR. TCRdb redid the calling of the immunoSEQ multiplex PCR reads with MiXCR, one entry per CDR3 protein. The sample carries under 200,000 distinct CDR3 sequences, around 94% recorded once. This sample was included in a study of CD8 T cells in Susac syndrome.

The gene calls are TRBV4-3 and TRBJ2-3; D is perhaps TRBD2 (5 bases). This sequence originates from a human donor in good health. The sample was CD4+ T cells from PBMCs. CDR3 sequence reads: CASSQTSGDTQYF. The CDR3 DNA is TGCGCCAGCAGCCAGACCTCGGGGGATACGCAGTATTTT.